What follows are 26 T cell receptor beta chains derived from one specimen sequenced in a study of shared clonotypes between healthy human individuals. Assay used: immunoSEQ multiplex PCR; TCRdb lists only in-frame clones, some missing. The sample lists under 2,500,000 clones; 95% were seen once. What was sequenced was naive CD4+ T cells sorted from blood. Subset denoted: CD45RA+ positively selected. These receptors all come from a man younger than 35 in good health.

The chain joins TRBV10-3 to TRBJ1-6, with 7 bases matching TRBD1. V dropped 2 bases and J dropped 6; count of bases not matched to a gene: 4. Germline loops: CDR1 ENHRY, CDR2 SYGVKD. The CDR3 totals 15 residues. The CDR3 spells CAISEEGAGNSPLHF. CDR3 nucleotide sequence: TGTGCCATCAGTGAGGAGGGGGCTGGTAATTCACCCCTCCACTTT.

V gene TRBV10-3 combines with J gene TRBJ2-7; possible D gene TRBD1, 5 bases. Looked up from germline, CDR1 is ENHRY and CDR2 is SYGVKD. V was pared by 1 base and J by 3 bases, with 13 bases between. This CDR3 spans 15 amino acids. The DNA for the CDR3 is TGTGCCATCAGTGAGTTGCTCGGACAAAGCTACGAGCAGTACTTC. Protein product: CAISELLGQSYEQYF.

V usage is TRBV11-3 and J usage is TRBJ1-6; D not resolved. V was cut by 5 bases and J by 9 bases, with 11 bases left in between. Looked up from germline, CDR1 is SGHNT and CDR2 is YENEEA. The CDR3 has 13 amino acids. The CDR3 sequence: CASSTSIGSPLHF. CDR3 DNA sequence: TGTGCCAGCAGCACATCCATCGGTTCACCCCTCCACTTT.

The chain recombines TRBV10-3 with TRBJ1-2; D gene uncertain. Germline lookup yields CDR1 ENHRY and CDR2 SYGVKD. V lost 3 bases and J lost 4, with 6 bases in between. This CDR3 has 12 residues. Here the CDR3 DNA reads TGTGCCATCAGTGACGTTTCCTATGGCTACACCTTC. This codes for CAISDVSYGYTF.

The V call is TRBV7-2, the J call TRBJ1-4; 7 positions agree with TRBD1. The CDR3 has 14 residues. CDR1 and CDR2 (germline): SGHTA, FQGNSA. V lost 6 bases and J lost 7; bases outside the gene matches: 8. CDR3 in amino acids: CASSYPGQFEKLFF. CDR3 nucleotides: TGTGCCAGCAGTTACCCGGGACAGTTTGAAAAACTGTTTTTT.

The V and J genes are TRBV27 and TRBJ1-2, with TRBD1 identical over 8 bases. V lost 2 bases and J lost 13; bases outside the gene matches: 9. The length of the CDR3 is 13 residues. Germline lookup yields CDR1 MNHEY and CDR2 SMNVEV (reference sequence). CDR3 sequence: CASSLRGTGLVTF. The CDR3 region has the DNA TGTGCCAGCAGTTTAAGGGGGACAGGACTCGTCACCTTC.

The CDR3 nucleotides read TGTGCCAGCAGCTCTACGAAGGTTCGACCCCAGCTTCTGTTTTTT. Amino acid sequence: CASSSTKVRPQLLFF. This chain joins TRBV7-9 and TRBJ1-4; D not resolved. The CDR3 loop spans 15 amino acids. The V end was cut by 4 bases, the J end by 14 bases, with 23 bases between. In germline, CDR1 is SEHNR, CDR2 FQNEAQ (reference sequence).

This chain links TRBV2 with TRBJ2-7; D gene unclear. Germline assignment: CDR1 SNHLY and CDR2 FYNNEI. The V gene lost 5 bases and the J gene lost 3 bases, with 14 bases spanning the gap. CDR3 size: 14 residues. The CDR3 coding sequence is TGTGCCAGCAGTAATCCAATGGAGTACTACGAGCAGTACTTC. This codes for CASSNPMEYYEQYF.

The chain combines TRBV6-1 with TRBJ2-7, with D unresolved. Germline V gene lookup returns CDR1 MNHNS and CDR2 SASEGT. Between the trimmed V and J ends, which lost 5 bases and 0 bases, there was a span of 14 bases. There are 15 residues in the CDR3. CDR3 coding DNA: TGTGCCAGCAGTCGCGACATTTCCTCCTCCTACGAGCAGTACTTC. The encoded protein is CASSRDISSSYEQYF.

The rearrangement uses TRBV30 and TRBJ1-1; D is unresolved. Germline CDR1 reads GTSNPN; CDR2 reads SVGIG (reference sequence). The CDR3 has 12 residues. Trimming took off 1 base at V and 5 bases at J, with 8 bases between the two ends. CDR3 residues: CAWSGAPTEAFF. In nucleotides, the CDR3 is TGTGCCTGGAGTGGCGCCCCGACTGAAGCTTTCTTT.

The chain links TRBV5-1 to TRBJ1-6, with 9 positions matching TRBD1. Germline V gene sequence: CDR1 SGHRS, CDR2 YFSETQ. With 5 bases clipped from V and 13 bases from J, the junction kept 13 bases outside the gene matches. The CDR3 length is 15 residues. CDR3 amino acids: CASSLSKGTGRPLHF. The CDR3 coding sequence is TGCGCCAGCAGTTTAAGCAAAGGGACAGGGAGGCCCCTCCACTTT.

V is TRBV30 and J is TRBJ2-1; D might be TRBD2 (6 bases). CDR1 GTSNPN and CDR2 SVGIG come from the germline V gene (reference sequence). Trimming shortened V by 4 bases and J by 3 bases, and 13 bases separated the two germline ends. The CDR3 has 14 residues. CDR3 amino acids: CAWTRGGLYNEQFF. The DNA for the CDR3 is TGTGCCTGGACCCGTGGAGGGCTCTACAATGAGCAGTTCTTC.

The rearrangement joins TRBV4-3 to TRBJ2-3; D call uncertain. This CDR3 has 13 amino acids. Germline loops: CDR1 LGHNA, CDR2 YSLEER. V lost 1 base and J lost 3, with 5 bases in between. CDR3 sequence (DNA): TGCGCCAGCAGCCAAGTCTGGACAGATACGCAGTATTTT. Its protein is CASSQVWTDTQYF.

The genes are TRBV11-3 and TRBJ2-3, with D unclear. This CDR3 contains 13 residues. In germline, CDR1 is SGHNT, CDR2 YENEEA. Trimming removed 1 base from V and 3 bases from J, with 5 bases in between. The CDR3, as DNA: TGTGCCAGCAGCTTAGCCGAAACAGATACGCAGTATTTT. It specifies CASSLAETDTQYF.

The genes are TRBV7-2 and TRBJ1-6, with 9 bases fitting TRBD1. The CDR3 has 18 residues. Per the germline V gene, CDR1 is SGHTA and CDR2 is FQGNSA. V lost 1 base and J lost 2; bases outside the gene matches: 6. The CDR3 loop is CASSLETGGKTYNSPLHF. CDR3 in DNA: TGTGCCAGCAGCTTAGAAACAGGGGGCAAGACCTATAATTCACCCCTCCACTTT.

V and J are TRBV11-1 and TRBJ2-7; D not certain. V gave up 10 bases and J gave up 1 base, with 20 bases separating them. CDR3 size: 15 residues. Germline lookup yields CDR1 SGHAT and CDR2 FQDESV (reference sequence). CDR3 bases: TGTGCCACACACCCCGCCGGTGGTGGATCCTACGAGCAGTACTTC. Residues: CATHPAGGGSYEQYF.

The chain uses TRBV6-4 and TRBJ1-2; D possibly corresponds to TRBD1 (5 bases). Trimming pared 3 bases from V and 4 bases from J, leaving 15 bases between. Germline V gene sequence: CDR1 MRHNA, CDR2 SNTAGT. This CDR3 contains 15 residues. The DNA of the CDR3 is TGTGCCAGCAGTGAATCAGGGAACCTGATCTATGGCTACACCTTC. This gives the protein CASSESGNLIYGYTF.

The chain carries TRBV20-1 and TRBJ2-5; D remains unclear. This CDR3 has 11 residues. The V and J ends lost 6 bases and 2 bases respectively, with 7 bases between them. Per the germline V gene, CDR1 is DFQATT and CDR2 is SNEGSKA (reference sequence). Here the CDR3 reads CSADEQETQYF. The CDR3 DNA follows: TGCAGTGCCGATGAGCAAGAGACCCAGTACTTC.

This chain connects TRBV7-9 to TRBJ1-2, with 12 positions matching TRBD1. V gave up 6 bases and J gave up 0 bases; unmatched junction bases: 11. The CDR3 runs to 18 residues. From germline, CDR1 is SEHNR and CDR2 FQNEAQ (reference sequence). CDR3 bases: TGTGCCAGCAGAAATTTCCGGGACAGGGGGCGTCCTAACTATGGCTACACCTTC. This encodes CASRNFRDRGRPNYGYTF.

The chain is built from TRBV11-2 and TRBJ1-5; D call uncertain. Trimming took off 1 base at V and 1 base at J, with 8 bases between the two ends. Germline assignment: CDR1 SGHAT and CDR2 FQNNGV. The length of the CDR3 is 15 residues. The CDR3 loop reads CASSLAGFSNQPQHF. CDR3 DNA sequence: TGTGCCAGCAGCTTAGCCGGTTTCAGCAATCAGCCCCAGCATTTT.

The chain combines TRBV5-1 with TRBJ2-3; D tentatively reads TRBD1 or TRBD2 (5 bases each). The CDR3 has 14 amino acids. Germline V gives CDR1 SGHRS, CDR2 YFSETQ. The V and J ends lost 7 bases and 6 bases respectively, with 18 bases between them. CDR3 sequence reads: CASRSSGTTDTQYF. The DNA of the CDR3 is TGCGCCAGCCGATCCTCCGGGACGACCGATACGCAGTATTTT.

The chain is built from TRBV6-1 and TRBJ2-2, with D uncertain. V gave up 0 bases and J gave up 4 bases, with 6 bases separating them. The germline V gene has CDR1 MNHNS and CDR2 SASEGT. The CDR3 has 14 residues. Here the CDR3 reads CASSEAVGTGELFF. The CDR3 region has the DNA TGTGCCAGCAGTGAAGCGGTGGGCACCGGGGAGCTGTTTTTT.

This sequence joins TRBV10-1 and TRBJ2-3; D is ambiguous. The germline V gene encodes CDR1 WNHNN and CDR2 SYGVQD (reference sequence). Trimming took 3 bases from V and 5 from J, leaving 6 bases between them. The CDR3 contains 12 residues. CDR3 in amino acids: CASSDQRDTQYF. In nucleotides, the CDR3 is TGCGCCAGCAGTGATCAGCGAGATACGCAGTATTTT.

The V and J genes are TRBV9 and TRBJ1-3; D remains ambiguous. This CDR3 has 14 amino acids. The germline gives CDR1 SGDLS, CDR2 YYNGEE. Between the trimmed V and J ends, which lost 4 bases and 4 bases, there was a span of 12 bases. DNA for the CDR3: TGTGCCAGCAGCCCCGATGGGTACGGAAACACCATATATTTT. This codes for CASSPDGYGNTIYF.

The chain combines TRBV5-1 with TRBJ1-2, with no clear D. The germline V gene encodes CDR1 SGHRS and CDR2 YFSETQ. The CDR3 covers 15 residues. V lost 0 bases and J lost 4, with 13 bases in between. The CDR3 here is CASSLGQPAVYGYTF. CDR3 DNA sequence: TGCGCCAGCAGCTTGGGGCAGCCGGCGGTCTATGGCTACACCTTC.

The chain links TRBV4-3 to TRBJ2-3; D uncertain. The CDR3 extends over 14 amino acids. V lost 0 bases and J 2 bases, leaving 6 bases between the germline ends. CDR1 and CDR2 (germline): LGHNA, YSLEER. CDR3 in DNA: TGCGCCAGCAGCCAAGATACGGCCACAGATACGCAGTATTTT. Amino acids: CASSQDTATDTQYF.